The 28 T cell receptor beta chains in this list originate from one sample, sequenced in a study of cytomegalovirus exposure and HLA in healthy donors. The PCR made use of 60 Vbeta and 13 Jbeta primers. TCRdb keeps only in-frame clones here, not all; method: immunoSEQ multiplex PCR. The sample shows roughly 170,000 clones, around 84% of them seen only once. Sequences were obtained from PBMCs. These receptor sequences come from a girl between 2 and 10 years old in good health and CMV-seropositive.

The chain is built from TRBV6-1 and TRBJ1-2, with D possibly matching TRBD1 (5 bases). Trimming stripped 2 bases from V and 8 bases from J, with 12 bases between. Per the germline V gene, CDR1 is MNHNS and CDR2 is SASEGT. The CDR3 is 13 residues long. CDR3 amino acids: CASSEKGAEGYTF. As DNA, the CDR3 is TGTGCCAGCAGTGAAAAAGGGGCGGAAGGCTACACCTTC.

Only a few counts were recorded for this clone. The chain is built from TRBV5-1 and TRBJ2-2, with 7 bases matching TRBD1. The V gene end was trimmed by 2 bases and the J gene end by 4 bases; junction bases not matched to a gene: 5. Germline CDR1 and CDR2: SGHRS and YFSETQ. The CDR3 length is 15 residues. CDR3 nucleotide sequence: TGCGCCAGCAGCTTTACAGGGGCTAGCACCGGGGAGCTGTTTTTT. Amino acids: CASSFTGASTGELFF.

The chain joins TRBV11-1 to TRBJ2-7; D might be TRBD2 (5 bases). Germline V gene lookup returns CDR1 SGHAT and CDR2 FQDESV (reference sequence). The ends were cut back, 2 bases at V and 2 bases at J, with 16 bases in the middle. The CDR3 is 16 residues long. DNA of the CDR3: TGTGCCAGCAGCTTACCCGTTTTCGGACTTACCTACGAGCAGTACTTC. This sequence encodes CASSLPVFGLTYEQYF.

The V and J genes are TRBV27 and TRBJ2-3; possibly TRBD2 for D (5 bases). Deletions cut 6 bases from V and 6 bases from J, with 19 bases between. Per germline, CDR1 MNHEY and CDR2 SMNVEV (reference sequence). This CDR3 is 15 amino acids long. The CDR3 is CASSQTPAGGDTQYF. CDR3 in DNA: TGTGCCAGCAGCCAAACTCCCGCAGGCGGGGATACGCAGTATTTT.

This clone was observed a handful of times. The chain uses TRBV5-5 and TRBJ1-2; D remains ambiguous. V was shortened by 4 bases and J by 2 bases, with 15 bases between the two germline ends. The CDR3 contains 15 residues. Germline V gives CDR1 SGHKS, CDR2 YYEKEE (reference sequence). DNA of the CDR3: TGTGCCAGCAGCCCGGCGGGTGGAAACAACTATGGCTACACCTTC. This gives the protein CASSPAGGNNYGYTF. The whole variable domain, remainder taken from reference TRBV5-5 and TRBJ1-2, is DAGVTQSPTHLIKTRGQQVTLRCSPISGHKSVSWYQQVLGQGPQFIFQYYEKEERGRGNFPDRFSARQFPNYSSELNVNALLLGDSALYLCASSPAGGNNYGYTFGSGTRLTVV.

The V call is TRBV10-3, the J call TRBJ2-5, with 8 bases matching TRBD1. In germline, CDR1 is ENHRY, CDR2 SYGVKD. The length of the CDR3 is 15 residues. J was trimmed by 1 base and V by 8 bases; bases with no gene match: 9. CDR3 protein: CAIGLGTGLQETQYF. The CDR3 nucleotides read TGTGCCATCGGATTGGGGACAGGCCTCCAAGAGACCCAGTACTTC.

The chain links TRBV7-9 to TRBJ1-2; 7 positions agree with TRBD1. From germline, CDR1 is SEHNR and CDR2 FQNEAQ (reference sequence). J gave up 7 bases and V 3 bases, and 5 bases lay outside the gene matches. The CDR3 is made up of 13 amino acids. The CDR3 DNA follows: TGTGCCAGCAGCTTGACAGGGTTTGGTGGCTACACCTTC. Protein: CASSLTGFGGYTF.

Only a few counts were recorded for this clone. The CDR3 bases are TGTGCCAGCAGTTACCATGTGACAGGCGGCTGGGAGCAGTACTTC. Translated, it gives CASSYHVTGGWEQYF. V is TRBV6-5 and J is TRBJ2-7; D might be TRBD1 (6 bases). The CDR3 contains 15 residues. V was clipped by 2 bases and J by 7 bases, with 18 bases between them. Per germline, CDR1 MNHEY and CDR2 SVGAGI.

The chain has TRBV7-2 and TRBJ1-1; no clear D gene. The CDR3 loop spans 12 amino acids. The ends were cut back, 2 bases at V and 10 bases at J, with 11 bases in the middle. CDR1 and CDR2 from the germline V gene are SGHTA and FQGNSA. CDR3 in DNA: TGTGCCAGCAGCTTAAATCGGAGGAGAGCTTTCTTT. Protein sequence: CASSLNRRRAFF. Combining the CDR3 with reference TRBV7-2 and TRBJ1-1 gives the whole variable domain GAGVSQSPSNKVTEKGKDVELRCDPISGHTALYWYRQSLGQGLEFLIYFQGNSAPDKSGLPSDRFSAERTGGSVSTLTIQRTQQEDSAVYLCASSLNRRRAFFGQGTRLTVV.

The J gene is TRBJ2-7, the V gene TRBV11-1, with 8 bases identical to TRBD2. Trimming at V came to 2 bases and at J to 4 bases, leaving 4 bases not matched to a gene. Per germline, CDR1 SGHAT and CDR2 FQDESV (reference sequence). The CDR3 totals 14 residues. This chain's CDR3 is CASSLRAGVYEQYF. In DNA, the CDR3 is TGTGCCAGCAGCTTACGAGCGGGAGTTTACGAGCAGTACTTC.

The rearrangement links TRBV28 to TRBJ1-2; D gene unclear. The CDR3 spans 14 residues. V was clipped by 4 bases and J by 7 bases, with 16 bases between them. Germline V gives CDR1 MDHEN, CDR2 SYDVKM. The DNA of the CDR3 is TGTGCCAGCAGTTCAGAGACACTGCTCCGTGGCTACACCTTC. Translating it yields CASSSETLLRGYTF.

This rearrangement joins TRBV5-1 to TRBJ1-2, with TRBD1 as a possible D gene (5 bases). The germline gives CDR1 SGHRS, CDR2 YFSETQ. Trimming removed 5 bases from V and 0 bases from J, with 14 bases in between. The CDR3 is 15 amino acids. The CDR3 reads CASSRGGDSNYGYTF. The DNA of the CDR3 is TGCGCCAGCAGTCGTGGGGGGGACTCTAACTATGGCTACACCTTC.

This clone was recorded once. In DNA form, the CDR3 reads TGTGCCAGCAGTTTCCCTGGCAGGGGAGCTTTGAATGAGCAGTTCTTC. The encoded protein is CASSFPGRGALNEQFF. The chain recombines TRBV6-6 with TRBJ2-1; tentatively, D is TRBD1 (6 bases). CDR3 length: 16 amino acids. V was shortened by 4 bases and J by 7 bases, with 20 bases between the two germline ends. Germline-derived CDR1 and CDR2 are MNHNY and SVGAGI (reference sequence).

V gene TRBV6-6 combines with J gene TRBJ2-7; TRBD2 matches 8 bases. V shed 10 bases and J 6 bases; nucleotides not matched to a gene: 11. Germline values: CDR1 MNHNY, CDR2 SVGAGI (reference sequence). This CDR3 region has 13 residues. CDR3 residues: CATESGSITEQYF. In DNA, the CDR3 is TGTGCCACAGAAAGCGGGAGCATCACCGAGCAGTACTTC.

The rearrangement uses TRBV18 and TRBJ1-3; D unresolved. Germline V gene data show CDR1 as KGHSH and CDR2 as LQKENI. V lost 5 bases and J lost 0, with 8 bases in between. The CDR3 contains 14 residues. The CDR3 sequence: CASSDAGSGNTIYF. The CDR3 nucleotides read TGTGCCAGCTCAGATGCAGGCTCTGGAAACACCATATATTTT.

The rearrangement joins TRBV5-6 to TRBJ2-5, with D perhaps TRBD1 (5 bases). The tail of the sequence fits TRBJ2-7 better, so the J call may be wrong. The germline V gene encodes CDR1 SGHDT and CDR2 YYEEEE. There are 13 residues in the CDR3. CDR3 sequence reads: CASSSGYGYEQYF. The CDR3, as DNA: TGTGCCAGCAGCTCAGGGTATGGCTACGAGCAGTACTTC.

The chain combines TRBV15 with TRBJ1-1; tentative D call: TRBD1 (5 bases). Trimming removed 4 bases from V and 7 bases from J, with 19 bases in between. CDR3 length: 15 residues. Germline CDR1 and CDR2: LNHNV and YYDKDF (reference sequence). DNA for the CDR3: TGTGCCACCAGCACCAATGAAAGGGGTAATGATGAAGCTTTCTTT. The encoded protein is CATSTNERGNDEAFF.

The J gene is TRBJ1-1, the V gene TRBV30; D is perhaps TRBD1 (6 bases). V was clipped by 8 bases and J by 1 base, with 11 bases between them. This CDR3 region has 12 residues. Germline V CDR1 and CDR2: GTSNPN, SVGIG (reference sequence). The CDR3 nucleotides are TGTGCCCGCCTGGACAGGAACACTGAAGCTTTCTTT. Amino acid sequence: CARLDRNTEAFF.

CDR3 amino acids: CASRSSGGAYNEQFF. The DNA for the CDR3 is TGTGCCAGCAGATCTAGCGGGGGCGCCTACAATGAGCAGTTCTTC. V and J are TRBV2 and TRBJ2-1; 10 bases align to TRBD2. V gave up 6 bases and J gave up 2 bases; unmatched junction bases: 4. The CDR3 runs 15 residues. Germline CDR1 SNHLY, CDR2 FYNNEI.

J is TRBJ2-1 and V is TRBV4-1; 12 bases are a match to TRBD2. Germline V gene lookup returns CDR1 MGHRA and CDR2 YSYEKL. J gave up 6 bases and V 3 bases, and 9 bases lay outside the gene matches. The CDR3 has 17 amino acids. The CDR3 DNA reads TGCGCCAGCAGCCAGAGACTAGCGGGAGACTTCATCAATGAGCAGTTCTTC. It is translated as CASSQRLAGDFINEQFF.

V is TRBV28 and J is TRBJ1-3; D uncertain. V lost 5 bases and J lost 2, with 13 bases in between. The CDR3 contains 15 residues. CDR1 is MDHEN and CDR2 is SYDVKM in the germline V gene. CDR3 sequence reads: CASSPPGEAGNTIYF. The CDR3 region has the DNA TGTGCCAGCAGTCCCCCCGGGGAGGCTGGAAACACCATATATTTT.

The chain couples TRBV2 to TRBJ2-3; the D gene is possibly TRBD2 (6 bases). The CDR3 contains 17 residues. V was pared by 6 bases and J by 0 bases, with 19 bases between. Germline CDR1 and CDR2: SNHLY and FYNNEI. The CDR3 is CASRGPDGGYSTDTQYF. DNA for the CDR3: TGTGCCAGCAGGGGCCCAGACGGGGGTTATAGCACAGATACGCAGTATTTT.

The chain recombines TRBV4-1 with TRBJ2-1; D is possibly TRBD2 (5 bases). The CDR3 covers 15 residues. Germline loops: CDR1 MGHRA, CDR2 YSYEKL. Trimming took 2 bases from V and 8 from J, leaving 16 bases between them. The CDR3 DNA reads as TGCGCCAGCAGCCAACCAAGGACTGTCCCCCATGAGCAGTTCTTC. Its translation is CASSQPRTVPHEQFF.

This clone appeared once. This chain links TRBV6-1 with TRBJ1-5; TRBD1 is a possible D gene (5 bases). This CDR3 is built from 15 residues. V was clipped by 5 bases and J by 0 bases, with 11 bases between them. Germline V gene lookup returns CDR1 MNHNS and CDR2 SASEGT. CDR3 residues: CASSRDSYSNQPQHF. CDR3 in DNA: TGTGCCAGCAGTAGGGACTCCTATAGCAATCAGCCCCAGCATTTT.

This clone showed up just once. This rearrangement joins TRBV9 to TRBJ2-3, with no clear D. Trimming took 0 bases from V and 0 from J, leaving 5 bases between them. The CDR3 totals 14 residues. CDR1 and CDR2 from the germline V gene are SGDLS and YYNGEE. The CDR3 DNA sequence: TGTGCCAGCAGCGTAGATAGCAGCACAGATACGCAGTATTTT. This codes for CASSVDSSTDTQYF.

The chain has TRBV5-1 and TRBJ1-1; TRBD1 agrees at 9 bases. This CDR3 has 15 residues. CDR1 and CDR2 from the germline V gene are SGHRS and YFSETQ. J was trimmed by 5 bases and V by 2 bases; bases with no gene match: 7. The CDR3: CASSLDTGTGTEAFF. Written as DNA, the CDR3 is TGCGCCAGCAGCTTAGATACCGGGACAGGGACTGAAGCTTTCTTT.

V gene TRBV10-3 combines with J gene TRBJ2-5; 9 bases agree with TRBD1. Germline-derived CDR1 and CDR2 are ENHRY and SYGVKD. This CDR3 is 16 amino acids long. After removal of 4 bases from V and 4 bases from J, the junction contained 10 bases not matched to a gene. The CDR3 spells CAISGSSGQGGETQYF. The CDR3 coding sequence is TGTGCCATCAGTGGGTCGTCGGGACAGGGCGGAGAGACCCAGTACTTC.

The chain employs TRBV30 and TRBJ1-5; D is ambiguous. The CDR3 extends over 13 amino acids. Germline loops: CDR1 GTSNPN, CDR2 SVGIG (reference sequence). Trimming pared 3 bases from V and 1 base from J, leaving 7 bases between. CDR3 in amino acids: CAWSTRSNQPQHF. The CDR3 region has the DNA TGTGCCTGGAGCACACGAAGCAATCAGCCCCAGCATTTT.